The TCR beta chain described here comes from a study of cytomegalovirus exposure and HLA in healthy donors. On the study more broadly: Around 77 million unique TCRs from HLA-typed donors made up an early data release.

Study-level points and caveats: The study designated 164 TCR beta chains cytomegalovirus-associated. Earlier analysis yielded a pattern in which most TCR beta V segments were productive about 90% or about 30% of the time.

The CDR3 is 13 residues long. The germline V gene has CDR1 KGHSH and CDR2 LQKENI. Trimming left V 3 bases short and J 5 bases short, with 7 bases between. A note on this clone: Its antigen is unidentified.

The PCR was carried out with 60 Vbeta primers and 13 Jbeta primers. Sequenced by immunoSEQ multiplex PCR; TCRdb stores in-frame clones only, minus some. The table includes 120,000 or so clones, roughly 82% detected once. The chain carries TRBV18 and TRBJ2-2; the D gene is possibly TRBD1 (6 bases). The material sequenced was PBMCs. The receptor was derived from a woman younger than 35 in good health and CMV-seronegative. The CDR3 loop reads CASSPGATGELFF. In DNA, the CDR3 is TGTGCCAGCTCACCGGGGGCTACCGGGGAGCTGTTTTTT.